This TCR beta chain was found in a study of T-cell reconstitution after alpha-beta-depleted transplantation in children. Germline V gene lookup returns CDR1 MNHNS and CDR2 SASEGT. Trimming pared 6 bases from V and 0 bases from J, leaving 21 bases between. CDR3 length equals 18 residues. This clonotype was counted a few times. Researchers prepared the TCRbeta library using unique molecular identifiers, the study reports. MiXCR, applied by TCRdb to the PCR reads, yields one record per CDR3 protein. The profile shows about 340,000 distinct CDR3 sequences, 10% to 13% of them singletons. The input for sequencing was PBMCs from the stem cell graft donor, taken from the stem cell graft. The rearrangement links TRBV6-1 to TRBJ2-1; D might be TRBD2 (6 bases). This sequence originates from a human donor who donated a stem cell graft to a child with acute lymphoblastic leukemia. Here the CDR3 DNA reads TGTGCCAGCAGGACGAACGCGGGGTGGGGGAGCTCCTACAATGAGCAGTTCTTC. Protein product: CASRTNAGWGSSYNEQFF.